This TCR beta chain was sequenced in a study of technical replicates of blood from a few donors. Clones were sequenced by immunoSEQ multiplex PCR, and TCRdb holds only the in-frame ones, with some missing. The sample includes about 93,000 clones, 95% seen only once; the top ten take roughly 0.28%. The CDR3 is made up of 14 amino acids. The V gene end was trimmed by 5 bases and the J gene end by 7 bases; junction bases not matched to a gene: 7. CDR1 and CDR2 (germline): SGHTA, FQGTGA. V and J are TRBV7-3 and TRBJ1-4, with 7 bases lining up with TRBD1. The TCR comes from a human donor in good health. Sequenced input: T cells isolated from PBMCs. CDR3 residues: CASSVRDSPEKLFF. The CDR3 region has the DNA TGTGCCAGCAGCGTCAGGGACAGCCCTGAAAAACTGTTTTTT.